The 24 T cell receptor beta chains given below trace back to one sample, sequenced in a study of T cells in placental villitis. The libraries were made with immunoSEQ v4. The assay was immunoSEQ multiplex PCR, and TCRdb's table has in-frame clones only and misses some. This table has 2,500 to 4,000 clones, about 75% appearing once. The sample comprised placental tissue containing maternal and fetal cells. The source is a human patient with infectious villitis; the placental T cells may come from both mother and fetus.

As regards this clone: Other DNA sequences from this sample encode an identical CDR3 as well. The chain employs TRBV27 and TRBJ1-2, with D uncertain. There are 13 residues in the CDR3. V lost 6 bases to trimming and J lost 4 bases, with 12 bases between them. Germline CDR1 reads MNHEY; CDR2 reads SMNVEV (reference sequence). CDR3 sequence (DNA): TGTGCCAGCAGCCCCGCGCCCAGCTATGGCTACACCTTC. This sequence encodes CASSPAPSYGYTF.

This chain joins TRBV5-4 and TRBJ1-6; 8 nucleotides line up with TRBD1. The V gene end was trimmed by 5 bases and the J gene end by 7 bases; junction bases not matched to a gene: 5. Germline V gene data show CDR1 as SGHNT and CDR2 as YYREEE (reference sequence). There are 14 residues in the CDR3. This chain's CDR3 is CASRTGGNNSPLHF. As DNA, the CDR3 is TGTGCCAGCAGAACAGGGGGTAACAATTCACCCCTCCACTTT.

The chain joins TRBV7-4 to TRBJ1-6, with D unclear. V shed 1 base and J shed 9 bases, with 10 bases lying between them. Looked up from germline, CDR1 is SGHVT and CDR2 is SQSDAQ. The CDR3 contains 14 residues. CDR3 residues: CASSLGGLGSPLHF. For the CDR3, the DNA is TGTGCCAGCAGCTTAGGAGGGTTAGGTTCACCCCTCCACTTT.

V and J are TRBV6-5 and TRBJ1-1, with 12 bases that match TRBD1. Germline V CDR1 and CDR2: MNHEY, SVGAGI. J lost 9 bases, V lost 2 bases, and 4 bases had no gene match. This CDR3 comprises 14 residues. CDR3 sequence reads: CASSYGGTGGKAFF. DNA of the CDR3: TGTGCCAGCAGTTACGGAGGGACAGGGGGCAAAGCTTTCTTT.

The chain is built from TRBV5-1 and TRBJ1-6; no reliable D call. Trimming left V 1 base short and J 8 bases short, with 10 bases between. The germline V gene encodes CDR1 SGHRS and CDR2 YFSETQ. The CDR3 has 14 residues. CDR3 region: CASSLRGLDSPLHF. CDR3 coding DNA: TGCGCCAGCAGCTTGAGAGGGCTTGATTCACCCCTCCACTTT.

The CDR3 is CASGSSGVETQYF. Written as DNA, the CDR3 is TGTGCTAGTGGTTCCTCCGGGGTAGAGACCCAGTACTTC. The rearrangement links TRBV12-5 to TRBJ2-5, with D possibly matching TRBD2 (5 bases). Per the germline V gene, CDR1 is LGHNT and CDR2 is FRNRAP. The CDR3 loop spans 13 amino acids. Trimming pared 4 bases from V and 4 bases from J, leaving 10 bases between.

The chain joins TRBV24-1 to TRBJ2-1, with D unclear. Germline CDR1 reads KGHDR; CDR2 reads SFDVKD. This CDR3 spans 15 amino acids. Between the trimmed V and J ends, which lost 3 bases and 0 bases, there was a span of 8 bases. As DNA, the CDR3 is TGTGCCACCAGTGATCCGCAACTCTCCTACAATGAGCAGTTCTTC. Its protein product is CATSDPQLSYNEQFF.

The chain has TRBV9 and TRBJ1-1, with 7 bases matching TRBD1. Germline CDR1 is SGDLS and CDR2 is YYNGEE. The CDR3 runs 16 residues. Trimming cost V 4 bases and J 5 bases; bases outside gene matches: 14. The CDR3 sequence is CASSPGIGGGRTEAFF. The CDR3 nucleotides read TGTGCCAGCAGCCCAGGGATAGGGGGCGGGAGAACTGAAGCTTTCTTT.

This chain connects TRBV7-3 to TRBJ1-1, with D uncertain. The CDR3 is made up of 13 amino acids. Trimming left V 2 bases short and J 1 base short, with 5 bases between. Germline-derived CDR1 and CDR2 are SGHTA and FQGTGA. The CDR3 loop reads CASSLSRNTEAFF. The CDR3 region has the DNA TGTGCCAGCAGCTTATCGAGGAACACTGAAGCTTTCTTT.

This clone was seen just once. The chain carries TRBV7-2 and TRBJ1-2; 11 nucleotides line up with TRBD1. The V gene end was trimmed by 5 bases and the J gene end by 5 bases; junction bases not matched to a gene: 7. The CDR3 is 15 amino acids. Per the germline V gene, CDR1 is SGHTA and CDR2 is FQGNSA. CDR3 nucleotides: TGTGCCAGCAGCCGGGACAGGGGGAGATTGTATGGCTACACCTTC. It specifies CASSRDRGRLYGYTF.

The chain carries TRBV29-1 and TRBJ2-3; 7 positions match TRBD2. The CDR3 runs 15 residues. V lost 4 bases, J lost 5 bases, and 12 bases stayed unmatched. Germline values: CDR1 SQVTM, CDR2 ANQGSEA. The CDR3 loop reads CSVGGRARSGDTQYF. CDR3 in DNA: TGCAGCGTTGGTGGGAGGGCCAGATCTGGAGATACGCAGTATTTT.

CDR3 nucleotides: TGTGCCAGCAGTTACGATCGGGACGGCTACACCTTC. It encodes CASSYDRDGYTF. This chain joins TRBV6-2 or TRBV6-3 and TRBJ1-2, with D perhaps TRBD1 (5 bases). This CDR3 contains 12 residues. Germline lookup yields CDR1 MNHEY and CDR2 SVGEGT. V was cut by 2 bases and J by 8 bases, with 9 bases left in between.

A few counts support this clone. This chain links TRBV3-1 (or the pseudogene TRBV3-2) with TRBJ1-2; D possibly corresponds to TRBD1 (5 bases). The CDR3 totals 15 residues. The V gene's germline CDR1 is LGHDT and CDR2 YNNKEL (reference sequence). V lost 0 bases and J lost 4, with 12 bases in between. The DNA for the CDR3 is TGTGCCAGCAGCCAAGATAGACAGTACCTCTATGGCTACACCTTC. Translating gives CASSQDRQYLYGYTF.

This clone has a single count. The rearrangement joins TRBV5-1 to TRBJ2-3; 9 nucleotides align to TRBD1. The germline V gene has CDR1 SGHRS and CDR2 YFSETQ. Trimming removed 4 bases from V and 2 bases from J; junction bases left unmatched: 8. The CDR3 loop spans 16 amino acids. CDR3 nucleotide sequence: TGCGCCAGCAGCAAACAGGGGGCGGTAGACACAGATACGCAGTATTTT. This encodes CASSKQGAVDTDTQYF.

V is TRBV27 and J is TRBJ1-6; no reliable D call. The CDR3 has 16 amino acids. Trimming took off 2 bases at V and 3 bases at J, with 11 bases between the two ends. Germline CDR1 is MNHEY and CDR2 is SMNVEV (reference sequence). As DNA, the CDR3 is TGTGCCAGCAGTTTAAGTAGGGCCTTCTATAATTCACCCCTCCACTTT. Amino acids: CASSLSRAFYNSPLHF.

The J gene is TRBJ2-1, the V gene TRBV5-1, with D perhaps matching TRBD2 (5 bases). V dropped 6 bases and J dropped 8 bases, with 15 bases sitting between them. The CDR3 covers 13 residues. Germline-derived CDR1 and CDR2 are SGHRS and YFSETQ. CDR3 sequence reads: CASTGGEGHEQFF. Here the CDR3 DNA reads TGCGCCAGCACCGGAGGTGAAGGGCATGAGCAGTTCTTC.

This chain uses TRBV2 with TRBJ2-1; D may be TRBD1 (6 bases). The CDR3 is 15 amino acids. V was trimmed by 4 bases and J by 8 bases, leaving 18 bases between them. Germline V gives CDR1 SNHLY, CDR2 FYNNEI. DNA for the CDR3: TGTGCCAGCAGTGCAACAGCCCTAAAGGGGGATGAGCAGTTCTTC. This gives the protein CASSATALKGDEQFF.

J is TRBJ2-4 and V is TRBV5-1; TRBD2 matches at 9 bases. V shed 0 bases, J shed 5 bases, and the junction held 3 bases outside the gene matches. Germline CDR1 and CDR2: SGHRS and YFSETQ. The CDR3 sequence is 15 residues long. The CDR3 DNA reads as TGCGCCAGCAGCTTGGTGTCTAGCGGGGAAAACATTCAGTACTTC. Translation gives CASSLVSSGENIQYF.

V and J are TRBV18 and TRBJ2-7, with D hard to call. CDR1 and CDR2 (germline): KGHSH, LQKENI. The CDR3 sequence is 13 residues long. The V and J ends lost 6 bases and 3 bases respectively, with 12 bases between them. CDR3: CASSRSSRYEQYV. The CDR3 DNA reads TGTGCCAGCTCCCGTAGTAGCCGCTACGAGCAGTACGTC.

This sequence joins TRBV5-5 and TRBJ2-7, with D maybe TRBD1 (6 bases). This CDR3 is built from 16 residues. Germline CDR1 reads SGHKS; CDR2 reads YYEKEE (reference sequence). V was clipped by 4 bases and J by 4 bases, with 21 bases between them. CDR3 amino acids: CASSPGGTFPTYEQYF. As DNA, the CDR3 is TGTGCCAGCAGCCCTGGTGGGACATTCCCCACATACGAGCAGTACTTC.

The gene calls are TRBV7-3 and TRBJ2-2; possible D gene TRBD2, 6 bases. Trimming cost V 5 bases and J 4 bases, with 17 bases left between them. Germline values: CDR1 SGHTA, CDR2 FQGTGA. The CDR3 totals 16 residues. This chain's CDR3 is CASSPRAGGSTGELFF. The DNA of the CDR3 is TGTGCCAGCAGCCCCCGAGCTGGGGGGTCCACCGGGGAGCTGTTTTTT.

This chain connects TRBV5-5 to TRBJ1-2; D perhaps matches TRBD1 (6 bases). Trimming removed 2 bases from V and 0 bases from J, with 17 bases in between. CDR1 and CDR2 (germline): SGHKS, YYEKEE (reference sequence). The CDR3 loop spans 17 amino acids. This chain's CDR3 is CASSFLWTEIANYGYTF. The CDR3 nucleotides are TGTGCCAGCAGCTTCCTTTGGACAGAAATAGCTAACTATGGCTACACCTTC.

CDR3 in DNA: TGTGCCAGCAGCTTAGTCGGAGCCCAGGGGGCCTATGGCTACACCTTC. Its protein is CASSLVGAQGAYGYTF. V and J are TRBV7-9 and TRBJ1-2; TRBD1 matches at 8 bases. Germline V CDR1 and CDR2: SEHNR, FQNEAQ (reference sequence). The trim removed 1 base at V and 4 bases at J, leaving 8 bases unmatched. The CDR3 consists of 16 residues.

The genes are TRBV6-6 and TRBJ1-2; TRBD1 aligns across 9 bases. The J segment lost 7 bases and the V segment lost 2 bases, leaving 8 bases of the junction unmatched. Germline V gives CDR1 MNHNY, CDR2 SVGAGI (reference sequence). This CDR3 comprises 15 residues. The CDR3 bases are TGTGCCAGCAGTTACCCCCCCGGGACAGGGAGTGGCTACACCTTC. This encodes CASSYPPGTGSGYTF.